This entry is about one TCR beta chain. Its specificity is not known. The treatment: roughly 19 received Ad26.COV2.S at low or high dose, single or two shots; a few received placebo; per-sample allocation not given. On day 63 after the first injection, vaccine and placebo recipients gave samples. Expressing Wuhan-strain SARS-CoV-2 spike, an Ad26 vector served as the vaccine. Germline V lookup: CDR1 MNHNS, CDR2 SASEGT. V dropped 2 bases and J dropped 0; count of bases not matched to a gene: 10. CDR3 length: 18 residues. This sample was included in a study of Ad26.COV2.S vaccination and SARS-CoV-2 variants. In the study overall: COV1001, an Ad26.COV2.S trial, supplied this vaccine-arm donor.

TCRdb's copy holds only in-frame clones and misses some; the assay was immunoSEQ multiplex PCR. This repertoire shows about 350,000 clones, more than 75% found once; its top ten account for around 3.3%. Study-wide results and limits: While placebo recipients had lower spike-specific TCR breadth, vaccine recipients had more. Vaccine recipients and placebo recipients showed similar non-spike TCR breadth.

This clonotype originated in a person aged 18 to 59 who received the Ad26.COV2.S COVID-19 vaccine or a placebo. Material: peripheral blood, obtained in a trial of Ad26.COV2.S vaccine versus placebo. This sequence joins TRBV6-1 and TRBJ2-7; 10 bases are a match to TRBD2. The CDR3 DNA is TGTGCCAGCAGTGAAAAGTATTCTAGCGGGGGACCCTCCTACGAGCAGTACTTC. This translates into CASSEKYSSGGPSYEQYF.